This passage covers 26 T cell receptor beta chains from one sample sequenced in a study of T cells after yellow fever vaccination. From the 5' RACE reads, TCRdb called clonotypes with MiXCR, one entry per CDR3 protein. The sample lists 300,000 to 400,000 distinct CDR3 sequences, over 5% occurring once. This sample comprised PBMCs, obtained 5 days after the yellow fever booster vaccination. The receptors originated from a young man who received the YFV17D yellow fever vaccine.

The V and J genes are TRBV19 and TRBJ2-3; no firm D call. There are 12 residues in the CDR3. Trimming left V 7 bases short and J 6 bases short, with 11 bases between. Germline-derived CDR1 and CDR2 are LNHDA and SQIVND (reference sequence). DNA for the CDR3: TGTGCCAGTATTTTACGAATGGATACGCAGTATTTT. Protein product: CASILRMDTQYF.

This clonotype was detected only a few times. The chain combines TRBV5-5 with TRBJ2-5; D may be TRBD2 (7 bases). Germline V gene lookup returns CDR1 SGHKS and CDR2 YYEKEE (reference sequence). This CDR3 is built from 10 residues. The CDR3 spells CACGGETQYF. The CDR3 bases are TGTGCTTGCGGGGGCGAGACCCAGTACTTC. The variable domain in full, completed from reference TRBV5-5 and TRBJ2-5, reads DAGVTQSPTHLIKTRGQQVTLRCSPISGHKSVSWYQQVLGQGPQFIFQYYEKEERGRGNFPDRFSARQFPNYSSELNVNALLLGDSALYLCACGGETQYFGPGTRLLVL.

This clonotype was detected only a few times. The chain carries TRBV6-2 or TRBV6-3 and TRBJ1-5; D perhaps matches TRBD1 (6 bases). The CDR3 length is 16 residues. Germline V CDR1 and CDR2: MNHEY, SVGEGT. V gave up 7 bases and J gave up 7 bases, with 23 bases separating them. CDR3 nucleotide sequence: TGTGCCAGCACCCCCGGAGGGGGGGGGGCCGGCCAGCCCCAGCATTTT. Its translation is CASTPGGGGAGQPQHF.

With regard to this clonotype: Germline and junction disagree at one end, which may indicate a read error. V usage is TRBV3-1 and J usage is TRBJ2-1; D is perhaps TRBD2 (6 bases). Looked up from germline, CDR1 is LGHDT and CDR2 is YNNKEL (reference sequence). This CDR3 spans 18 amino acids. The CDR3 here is CACSQDDPRRAYNNEQFF. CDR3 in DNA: TGTGCCTGCAGCCAAGACGACCCTAGGAGGGCCTACAACAATGAGCAGTTCTTC.

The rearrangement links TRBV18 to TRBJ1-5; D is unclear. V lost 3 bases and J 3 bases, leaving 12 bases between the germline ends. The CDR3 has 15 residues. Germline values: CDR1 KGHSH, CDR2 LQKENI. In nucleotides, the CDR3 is TGTGCCAGCTCACCCGGGTTGGGCGTCAATCAGCCCCAGCATTTT. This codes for CASSPGLGVNQPQHF.

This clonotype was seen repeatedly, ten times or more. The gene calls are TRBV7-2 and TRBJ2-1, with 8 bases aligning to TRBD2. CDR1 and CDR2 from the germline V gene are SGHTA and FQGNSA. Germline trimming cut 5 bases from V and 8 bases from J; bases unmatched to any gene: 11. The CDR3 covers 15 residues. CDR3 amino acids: CASSPGGSGNYEQFF. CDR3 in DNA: TGTGCCAGCAGCCCTGGGGGTAGCGGGAATTATGAGCAGTTCTTC.

The CDR3 bases are TGTGCCAGCAGTTACTCGCCACCAGGTACTAGCGGGAGAAATCACGAGCAGTACTTC. Translated: CASSYSPPGTSGRNHEQYF. The chain combines TRBV6-5 with TRBJ2-7, with 11 bases aligning to TRBD2. This CDR3 has 19 residues. The J segment lost 5 bases and the V segment lost 0 bases, leaving 15 bases of the junction unmatched. Per germline, CDR1 MNHEY and CDR2 SVGAGI.

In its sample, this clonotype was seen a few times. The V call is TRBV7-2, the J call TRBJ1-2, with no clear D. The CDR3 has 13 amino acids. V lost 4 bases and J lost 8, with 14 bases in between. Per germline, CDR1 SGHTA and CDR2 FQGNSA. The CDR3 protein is CASSSDIARGYTF. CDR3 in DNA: TGTGCCAGCAGCTCAGACATAGCACGGGGCTACACCTTC.

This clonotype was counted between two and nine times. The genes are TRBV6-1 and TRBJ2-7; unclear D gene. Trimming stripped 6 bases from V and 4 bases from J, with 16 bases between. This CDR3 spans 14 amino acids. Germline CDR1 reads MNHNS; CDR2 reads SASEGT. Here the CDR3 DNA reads TGTGCCAGCAGCTTGAGAACGGAGAGTTACGAGCAGTACTTC. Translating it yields CASSLRTESYEQYF.

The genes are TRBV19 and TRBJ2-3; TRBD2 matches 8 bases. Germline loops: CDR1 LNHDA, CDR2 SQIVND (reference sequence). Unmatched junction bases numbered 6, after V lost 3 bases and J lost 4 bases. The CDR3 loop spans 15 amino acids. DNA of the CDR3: TGTGCCAGTAGTATCGGGACTAGTGGTGCAGATACGCAGTATTTT. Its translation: CASSIGTSGADTQYF.

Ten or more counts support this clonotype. In nucleotides, the CDR3 is TGTGCCAGCACCAGGGCTGTTGTCGACACCGGGGAGCTGTTTTTT. Protein: CASTRAVVDTGELFF. The chain carries TRBV12-3 or TRBV12-4 and TRBJ2-2; the D gene is possibly TRBD1 (5 bases). This CDR3 comprises 15 residues. The V gene lost 7 bases and the J gene lost 3 bases, with 15 bases spanning the gap.

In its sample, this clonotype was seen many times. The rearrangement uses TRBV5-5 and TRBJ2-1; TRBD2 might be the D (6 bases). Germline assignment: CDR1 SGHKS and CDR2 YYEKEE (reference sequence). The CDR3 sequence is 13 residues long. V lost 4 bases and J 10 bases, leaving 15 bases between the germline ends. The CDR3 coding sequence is TGTGCCAGCAGCACGGATGGACTATGGGAGCAGTTCTTC. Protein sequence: CASSTDGLWEQFF.

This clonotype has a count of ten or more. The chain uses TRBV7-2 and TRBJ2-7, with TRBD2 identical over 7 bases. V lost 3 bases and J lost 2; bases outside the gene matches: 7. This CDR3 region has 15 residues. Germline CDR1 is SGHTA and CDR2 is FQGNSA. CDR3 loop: CASSLEGLAAYEQYF. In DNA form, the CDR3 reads TGTGCCAGCAGCTTGGAGGGGCTAGCGGCCTACGAGCAGTACTTC.

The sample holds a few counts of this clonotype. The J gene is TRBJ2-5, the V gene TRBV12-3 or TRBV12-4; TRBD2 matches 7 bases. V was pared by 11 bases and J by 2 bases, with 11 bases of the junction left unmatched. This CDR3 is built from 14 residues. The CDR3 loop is CASNGAGLQETQYF. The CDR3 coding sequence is TGTGCCTCAAACGGAGCGGGACTTCAAGAGACCCAGTACTTC.

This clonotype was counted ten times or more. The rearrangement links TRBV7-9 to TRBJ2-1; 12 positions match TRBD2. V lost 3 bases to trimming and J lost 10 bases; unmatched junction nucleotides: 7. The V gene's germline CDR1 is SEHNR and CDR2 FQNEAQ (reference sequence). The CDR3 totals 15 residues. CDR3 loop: CASSFSSGRAEEQFF. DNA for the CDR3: TGTGCCAGCAGCTTCTCTAGCGGGAGGGCAGAGGAGCAGTTCTTC. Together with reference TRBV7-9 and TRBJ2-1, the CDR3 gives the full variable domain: DTGVSQNPRHKITKRGQNVTFRCDPISEHNRLYWYRQTLGQGPEFLTYFQNEAQLEKSRLLSDRFSAERPKGSFSTLEIQRTEQGDSAMYLCASSFSSGRAEEQFFGPGTRLTVL.

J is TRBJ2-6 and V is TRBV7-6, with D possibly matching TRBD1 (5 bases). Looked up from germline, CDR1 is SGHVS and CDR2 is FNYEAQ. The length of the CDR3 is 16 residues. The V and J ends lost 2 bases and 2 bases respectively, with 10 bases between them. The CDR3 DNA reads TGTGCCAGCAGCTTACTAGGGGCAGCTGGGGCCAACGTCCTGACTTTC. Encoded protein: CASSLLGAAGANVLTF.

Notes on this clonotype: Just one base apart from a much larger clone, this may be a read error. The CDR3 region has the DNA TGTGCCTGCAGCAATGGACGGTGGTCCCGCCGGGGCAATGAGCAGTTCTTC. Amino acid sequence: CACSNGRWSRRGNEQFF. The J gene is TRBJ2-1, the V gene TRBV21-1; TRBD1 is the table's D call and was not checked against the DNA. TRBV21-1 is a listed pseudogene. CDR3 length: 17 residues.

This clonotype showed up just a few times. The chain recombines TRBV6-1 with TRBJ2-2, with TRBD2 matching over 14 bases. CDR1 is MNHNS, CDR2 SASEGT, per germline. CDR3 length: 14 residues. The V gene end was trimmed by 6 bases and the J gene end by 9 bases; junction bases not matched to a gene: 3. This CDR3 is CASRGTSGSWELFF. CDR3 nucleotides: TGTGCCAGCAGGGGGACTAGCGGGAGTTGGGAGCTGTTTTTT.

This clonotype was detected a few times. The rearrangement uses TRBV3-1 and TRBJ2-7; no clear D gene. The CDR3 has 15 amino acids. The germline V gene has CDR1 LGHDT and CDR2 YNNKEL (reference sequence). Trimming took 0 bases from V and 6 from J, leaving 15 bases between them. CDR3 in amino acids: CASSQDSSQWSEQYF. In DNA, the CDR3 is TGTGCCAGCAGCCAAGATTCCTCACAGTGGAGCGAGCAGTACTTC.

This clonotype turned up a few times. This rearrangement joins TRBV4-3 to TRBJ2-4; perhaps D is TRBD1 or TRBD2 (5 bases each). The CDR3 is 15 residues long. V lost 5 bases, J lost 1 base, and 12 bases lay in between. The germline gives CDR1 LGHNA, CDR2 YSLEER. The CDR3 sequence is CASSGTGTAKNIQYF. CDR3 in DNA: TGCGCCAGCAGCGGAACCGGGACGGCCAAAAACATTCAGTACTTC.

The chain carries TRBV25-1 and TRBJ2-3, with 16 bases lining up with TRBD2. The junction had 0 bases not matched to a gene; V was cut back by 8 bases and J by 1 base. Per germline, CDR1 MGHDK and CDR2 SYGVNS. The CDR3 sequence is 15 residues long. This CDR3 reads CASGTSGRGTDTQYF. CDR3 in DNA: TGTGCCAGCGGGACTAGCGGGAGGGGCACAGATACGCAGTATTTT.

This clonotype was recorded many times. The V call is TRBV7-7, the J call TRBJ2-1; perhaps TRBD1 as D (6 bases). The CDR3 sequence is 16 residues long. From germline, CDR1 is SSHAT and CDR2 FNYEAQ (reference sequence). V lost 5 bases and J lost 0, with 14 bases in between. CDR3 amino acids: CASSRGGPLSYNEQFF. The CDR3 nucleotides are TGTGCCAGCAGCCGAGGGGGACCCCTCTCCTACAATGAGCAGTTCTTC.

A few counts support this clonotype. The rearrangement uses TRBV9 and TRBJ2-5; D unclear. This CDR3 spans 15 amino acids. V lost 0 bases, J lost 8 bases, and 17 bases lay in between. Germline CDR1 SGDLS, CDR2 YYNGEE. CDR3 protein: CASSVDATISFTQYF. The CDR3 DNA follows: TGTGCCAGCAGCGTAGACGCCACCATTTCTTTTACCCAGTACTTC.

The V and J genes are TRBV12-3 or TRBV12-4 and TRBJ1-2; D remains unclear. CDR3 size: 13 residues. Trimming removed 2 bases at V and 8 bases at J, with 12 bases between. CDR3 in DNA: TGTGCCAGCAGTTTAAGCGGGCCGAGCGGCTACACCTTC. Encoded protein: CASSLSGPSGYTF.

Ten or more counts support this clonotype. This CDR3 is CSAISGGGTKNEQFF. The CDR3 DNA reads TGCAGTGCTATATCAGGGGGCGGGACGAAAAATGAGCAGTTCTTC. V usage is TRBV20-1 and J usage is TRBJ2-1; 8 nucleotides match TRBD1. The germline V gene encodes CDR1 DFQATT and CDR2 SNEGSKA (reference sequence). CDR3 length: 15 amino acids. The trim removed 4 bases at V and 7 bases at J, leaving 12 bases unmatched.

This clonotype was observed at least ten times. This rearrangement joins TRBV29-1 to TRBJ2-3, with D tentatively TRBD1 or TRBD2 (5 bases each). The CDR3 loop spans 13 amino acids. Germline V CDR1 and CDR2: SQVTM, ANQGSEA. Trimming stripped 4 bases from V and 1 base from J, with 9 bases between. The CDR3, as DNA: TGCAGCGTTGCGGGGCTTGGCACAGATACGCAGTATTTT. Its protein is CSVAGLGTDTQYF.